The 32 T cell receptor beta chains given below trace back to one sample, sequenced in a study of cytomegalovirus exposure and HLA in healthy donors. Both 60 Vbeta primers and 13 Jbeta primers went into the PCR. TCRdb's copy holds only in-frame clones and misses some; the assay was immunoSEQ multiplex PCR. The sample contains 200,000 to 250,000 clones, more than 85% of which appear only once. Sequenced input: PBMCs. These receptors were collected from a woman younger than 35 in good health and CMV-seronegative.

To note about this clone: This CDR3 is also generated by other DNA sequences in the sample. The V and J genes are TRBV18 and TRBJ1-6; TRBD1 matches 11 bases. Per germline, CDR1 KGHSH and CDR2 LQKENI. CDR3 length equals 14 residues. V was clipped by 3 bases and J by 10 bases; unmatched bases: 2. Written as DNA, the CDR3 is TGTGCCAGCTCACCGGGACAGGGGGGCTCACCCCTCCACTTT. Encoded protein: CASSPGQGGSPLHF.

The V and J genes are TRBV7-7 and TRBJ2-5; a possible D gene is TRBD1 (6 bases). CDR3 length: 13 amino acids. The germline CDR1 and CDR2 sequences are SSHAT and FNYEAQ (reference sequence). Trimming took 5 bases from V and 5 from J, leaving 12 bases between them. The CDR3 region is CASSTTRGETQYF. CDR3 DNA sequence: TGTGCCAGCAGCACCACTAGGGGGGAGACCCAGTACTTC.

The CDR3 coding sequence is TGTGCCAGCAGCCAACAGGCCTTCTACGAGCAGTACTTC. It codes for CASSQQAFYEQYF. V is TRBV4-2 and J is TRBJ2-7; no definite D call. CDR3 size: 13 residues. V was trimmed by 2 bases and J by 3 bases, leaving 8 bases between them. Germline lookup yields CDR1 LGHNA and CDR2 YNFKEQ.

V usage is TRBV18 and J usage is TRBJ2-7; unclear D gene. The CDR3 is 14 amino acids. The V end lost 0 bases, the J end lost 2 bases, and 8 bases lay between the germline ends. Germline-derived CDR1 and CDR2 are KGHSH and LQKENI. CDR3 loop: CASSPPLIPYEQYF. The CDR3 bases are TGTGCCAGCTCACCACCGTTAATCCCCTACGAGCAGTACTTC. Full variable domain (remainder filled in from reference TRBV18 and TRBJ2-7): NAGVMQNPRHLVRRRGQEARLRCSPMKGHSHVYWYRQLPEEGLKFMVYLQKENIIDESGMPKERFSAEFPKEGPSILRIQQVVRGDSAAYFCASSPPLIPYEQYFGPGTRLTVT.

The V and J genes are TRBV13 and TRBJ2-5, with a tentative D call TRBD1 (5 bases). V gave up 4 bases and J gave up 2 bases, with 8 bases separating them. The germline V gene encodes CDR1 PRHDT and CDR2 FYEKMQ (reference sequence). The CDR3 has 13 amino acids. CDR3 region: CASSSTEQETQYF. CDR3 in DNA: TGTGCCAGCAGCTCGACAGAGCAAGAGACCCAGTACTTC.

V is TRBV10-2 and J is TRBJ2-7; D is ambiguous. Deletions cut 3 bases from V and 5 bases from J, with 11 bases between. CDR3 length: 13 residues. From germline, CDR1 is WSHSY and CDR2 SAAADI. CDR3 nucleotides: TGCGCCAGCAGTGATCCCCCCAGCGACGAGCAGTACTTC. It specifies CASSDPPSDEQYF.

The chain carries TRBV10-3 and TRBJ2-4, with 7 nucleotides matching TRBD1. CDR3 size: 12 residues. Germline CDR1 reads ENHRY; CDR2 reads SYGVKD. Trimming removed 10 bases from V and 4 bases from J; junction bases left unmatched: 4. The CDR3 region is CASGQEKNIQYF. The CDR3 coding sequence is TGTGCCAGCGGACAGGAGAAAAACATTCAGTACTTC.

This clone was recorded only once. The rearrangement links TRBV29-1 to TRBJ2-3; 7 bases map to TRBD1. V lost 8 bases to trimming and J lost 4 bases; unmatched junction nucleotides: 12. This CDR3 spans 14 amino acids. CDR1 is SQVTM, CDR2 ANQGSEA, per germline. This CDR3 reads CSLTGTAISDTQYF. CDR3 DNA sequence: TGCAGCTTAACCGGGACAGCGATTTCAGATACGCAGTATTTT.

The genes are TRBV5-6 and TRBJ1-2; 7 positions agree with TRBD1. V lost 5 bases and J lost 5; bases outside the gene matches: 12. The germline V gene has CDR1 SGHDT and CDR2 YYEEEE. This CDR3 contains 15 residues. The CDR3 sequence is CASRRLGGRGYGYTF. The CDR3 DNA reads as TGTGCCAGCAGACGCTTGGGGGGCAGGGGGTATGGCTACACCTTC.

This chain connects TRBV4-3 to TRBJ2-7; TRBD1 matches at 8 bases. The CDR3 is 16 amino acids. V was pared by 0 bases and J by 0 bases, with 4 bases of the junction left unmatched. Germline CDR1 LGHNA, CDR2 YSLEER. The CDR3 sequence is CASSQDGQGGSYEQYF. The CDR3, as DNA: TGCGCCAGCAGCCAAGACGGACAGGGTGGCTCCTACGAGCAGTACTTC.

This chain joins TRBV6-5 and TRBJ2-7, with 9 bases lining up with TRBD1. Trimming cost V 2 bases and J 5 bases; bases outside gene matches: 7. Germline assignment: CDR1 MNHEY and CDR2 SVGAGI. This CDR3 spans 15 amino acids. CDR3 loop: CASSYRGQGGHEQYF. The CDR3 DNA sequence: TGTGCCAGCAGTTACCGGGGACAGGGCGGCCACGAGCAGTACTTC.

The chain combines TRBV7-2 with TRBJ2-5, with TRBD2 as a possible D gene (7 bases). Germline V gene data show CDR1 as SGHTA and CDR2 as FQGNSA. V lost 5 bases, J lost 4 bases, and 14 bases lay in between. The length of the CDR3 is 14 residues. The CDR3 is CASSPSRGAETQYF. The CDR3 nucleotides read TGTGCCAGCAGCCCATCCCGGGGGGCAGAGACCCAGTACTTC.

This chain links TRBV19 with TRBJ2-7, with 7 bases identical to TRBD1. V shed 6 bases, J shed 3 bases, and the junction held 8 bases outside the gene matches. This CDR3 is 14 amino acids long. Germline V gene data show CDR1 as LNHDA and CDR2 as SQIVND (reference sequence). CDR3 protein: CASRMTGSIYEQYF. In nucleotides, the CDR3 is TGTGCCAGTAGGATGACAGGGTCAATCTACGAGCAGTACTTC.

This chain joins TRBV5-1 and TRBJ1-1; a weak D match, TRBD1 (6 bases). This CDR3 is 14 amino acids long. V was trimmed by 4 bases and J by 13 bases, leaving 23 bases between them. CDR1 and CDR2 from the germline V gene are SGHRS and YFSETQ. Written as DNA, the CDR3 is TGCGCCAGCAGCCCTCTCTCGGGGGGCGTTGGGTGTTTCTTT. This gives the protein CASSPLSGGVGCFF. The whole variable domain, remainder taken from reference TRBV5-1 and TRBJ1-1, is KAGVTQTPRYLIKTRGQQVTLSCSPISGHRSVSWYQQTPGQGLQFLFEYFSETQRNKGNFPGRFSGRQFSNSRSEMNVSTLELGDSALYLCASSPLSGGVGCFFGQGTRLTVV.

This chain joins TRBV4-1 and TRBJ1-6, with 8 bases matching TRBD1. V dropped 3 bases and J dropped 3; count of bases not matched to a gene: 10. The CDR3 has 18 residues. Germline loops: CDR1 MGHRA, CDR2 YSYEKL. The CDR3 is CASSQEGQGYDYNSPLHF. CDR3 DNA sequence: TGCGCCAGCAGCCAGGAAGGACAGGGTTACGACTATAATTCACCCCTCCACTTT.

CDR3 loop: CAWNPGGYEQYF. DNA for the CDR3: TGTGCCTGGAATCCAGGGGGTTACGAGCAGTACTTC. This chain joins TRBV30 and TRBJ2-7, with TRBD1 identical over 7 bases. Germline CDR1 and CDR2: GTSNPN and SVGIG (reference sequence). The CDR3 has 12 residues. With 4 bases clipped from V and 4 bases from J, the junction kept 4 bases outside the gene matches.

The chain couples TRBV2 to TRBJ2-7, with 8 bases matching TRBD2. The CDR3 covers 16 residues. Germline assignment: CDR1 SNHLY and CDR2 FYNNEI. The J segment lost 3 bases and the V segment lost 4 bases, leaving 11 bases of the junction unmatched. CDR3 region: CASSVMGTRAGYEQYF. Written as DNA, the CDR3 is TGTGCCAGCAGTGTGATGGGGACTAGAGCAGGCTACGAGCAGTACTTC.

The rearrangement uses TRBV7-9 and TRBJ1-1, with no clear D. This CDR3 region has 12 residues. V lost 6 bases and J lost 0, with 5 bases in between. Germline values: CDR1 SEHNR, CDR2 FQNEAQ (reference sequence). CDR3 sequence reads: CASRSMNTEAFF. Here the CDR3 DNA reads TGTGCCAGCAGATCTATGAACACTGAAGCTTTCTTT.

V usage is TRBV19 and J usage is TRBJ1-5; 7 bases match TRBD1. The CDR3 covers 15 residues. Trimming removed 7 bases from V and 5 bases from J; junction bases left unmatched: 11. The germline V gene encodes CDR1 LNHDA and CDR2 SQIVND (reference sequence). The chain's CDR3 is CASTMLQGGDQPQHF. Written as DNA, the CDR3 is TGTGCCAGTACCATGCTTCAGGGGGGCGATCAGCCCCAGCATTTT.

The rearrangement joins TRBV30 to TRBJ2-2, with 8 bases fitting TRBD2. The CDR3 contains 13 residues. CDR1 is GTSNPN, CDR2 SVGIG, per germline (reference sequence). Unmatched junction bases numbered 4, after V lost 4 bases and J lost 6 bases. The CDR3 protein is CAWTLLAAGELFF. The DNA of the CDR3 is TGTGCCTGGACCCTACTAGCGGCCGGGGAGCTGTTTTTT.

This clone appeared once. The gene calls are TRBV19 and TRBJ2-7; 9 bases are shared with TRBD1. With 7 bases clipped from V and 2 bases from J, the junction kept 6 bases outside the gene matches. The CDR3 is made up of 14 amino acids. The V gene's germline CDR1 is LNHDA and CDR2 SQIVND (reference sequence). Written as DNA, the CDR3 is TGTGCCAGTAATCTGGGACAGGGCCCCTACGAGCAGTACTTC. Its protein is CASNLGQGPYEQYF.

The chain links TRBV7-9 to TRBJ1-5; 8 bases are a match to TRBD1. V was clipped by 5 bases and J by 7 bases; unmatched bases: 7. Germline loops: CDR1 SEHNR, CDR2 FQNEAQ (reference sequence). The length of the CDR3 is 14 residues. The CDR3 region has the DNA TGTGCCAGCAGCCCCGGGACAGGTATCCAGCCCCAGCATTTT. It encodes CASSPGTGIQPQHF.

The chain combines TRBV5-1 with TRBJ2-4; 11 nucleotides align to TRBD2. Trimming cost V 1 base and J 15 bases; bases outside gene matches: 12. This CDR3 has 15 residues. CDR1 SGHRS and CDR2 YFSETQ come from the germline V gene. This chain's CDR3 is CASSLTGLAVQPWYF. The CDR3 DNA follows: TGCGCCAGCAGCTTGACGGGACTAGCGGTTCAGCCGTGGTACTTC.

The rearrangement uses TRBV5-6 and TRBJ2-1; D may be TRBD2 (6 bases). Germline CDR1 reads SGHDT; CDR2 reads YYEEEE. The CDR3 loop spans 13 amino acids. V was shortened by 3 bases and J by 9 bases, with 13 bases between the two germline ends. CDR3 residues: CASSWGLHGEQFF. Written as DNA, the CDR3 is TGTGCCAGCAGCTGGGGACTTCACGGTGAGCAGTTCTTC. Drawing the rest from reference TRBV5-6 and TRBJ2-1, the complete variable domain is DAGVTQSPTHLIKTRGQQVTLRCSPKSGHDTVSWYQQALGQGPQFIFQYYEEEERQRGNFPDRFSGHQFPNYSSELNVNALLLGDSALYLCASSWGLHGEQFFGPGTRLTVL.

V is TRBV29-1 and J is TRBJ2-7, with TRBD1 matching over 11 bases. The V gene end was trimmed by 7 bases and the J gene end by 4 bases; junction bases not matched to a gene: 6. In germline, CDR1 is SQVTM, CDR2 ANQGSEA. This CDR3 spans 13 amino acids. The CDR3 here is CSGMDRGRYEQYF. Written as DNA, the CDR3 is TGCAGCGGCATGGACAGGGGGCGTTACGAGCAGTACTTC.

The V call is TRBV6-5, the J call TRBJ1-5; the match to TRBD1 covers 9 bases. The germline CDR1 and CDR2 sequences are MNHEY and SVGAGI. V lost 1 base and J lost 7; bases outside the gene matches: 2. The CDR3 extends over 14 amino acids. CDR3 region: CASSYWTGEQPQHF. The CDR3 bases are TGTGCCAGCAGTTACTGGACAGGGGAGCAGCCCCAGCATTTT.

This clone was detected once. The chain is built from TRBV19 and TRBJ1-5, with TRBD1 as a possible D gene (6 bases). The CDR3 spans 14 residues. V lost 8 bases and J 0 bases, leaving 11 bases between the germline ends. The germline V gene has CDR1 LNHDA and CDR2 SQIVND (reference sequence). CDR3 DNA: TGTGCCAGTCGGACAGTTAATAGCAATCAGCCCCAGCATTTT. It yields the protein CASRTVNSNQPQHF.

The rearrangement uses TRBV20-1 and TRBJ1-2; no reliable D call. This CDR3 spans 8 amino acids. V was cut by 7 bases and J by 8 bases, with 5 bases left in between. CDR1 and CDR2 (germline): DFQATT, SNEGSKA (reference sequence). The CDR3 sequence is CSGSGYTF. The CDR3 region has the DNA TGCAGTGGGAGCGGCTACACCTTC.

The genes are TRBV11-3 and TRBJ2-1; 7 positions match TRBD2. The ends lost 5 bases at V and 8 bases at J; junction bases unmatched: 9. CDR3 length: 14 amino acids. CDR1 and CDR2 (germline): SGHNT, YENEEA. Here the CDR3 reads CASSPGLGLDEQFF. The CDR3 DNA reads TGTGCCAGCAGCCCTGGACTAGGATTGGATGAGCAGTTCTTC.

The J gene is TRBJ2-3, the V gene TRBV2; 9 bases are shared with TRBD2. V was pared by 2 bases and J by 3 bases, with 6 bases of the junction left unmatched. The CDR3 has 16 amino acids. Germline V gives CDR1 SNHLY, CDR2 FYNNEI. The CDR3, as DNA: TGTGCCAGCAGTGAAAGGCTAGCGGGGCCAACAGATACGCAGTATTTT. It codes for CASSERLAGPTDTQYF.

The genes are TRBV6-6 and TRBJ1-2; TRBD1 matches 7 bases. V lost 3 bases, J lost 2 bases, and 6 bases stayed unmatched. Germline CDR1 is MNHNY and CDR2 is SVGAGI (reference sequence). The CDR3 is made up of 15 amino acids. In DNA, the CDR3 is TGTGCCAGCAGTTATTCCGGGACAGCGAACTATGGCTACACCTTC. Translated: CASSYSGTANYGYTF.

The V gene is TRBV19, the J gene TRBJ2-6; 11 nucleotides align to TRBD2. J was trimmed by 1 base and V by 6 bases; bases with no gene match: 11. Germline V gene sequence: CDR1 LNHDA, CDR2 SQIVND (reference sequence). The CDR3 extends over 19 amino acids. CDR3 in amino acids: CASSRILAGGSSGANVLTF. The CDR3 DNA sequence: TGTGCCAGTAGCCGGATCCTAGCGGGAGGTTCTTCTGGGGCCAACGTCCTGACTTTC.